A selection of T cell receptor beta chains follows, all from one sample in a study of CD8 T cells in Susac syndrome. MiXCR, run by TCRdb on the immunoSEQ multiplex PCR reads, gives a single entry per CDR3 protein. The top ten hold about 0.29% of the sample, which has 100,000 or so distinct CDR3 sequences, 85% to 95% seen once. The sequenced sample was CD4+ T cells from PBMCs. These receptors were obtained from a human donor with Susac syndrome. Each CDR3 is given with its conserved first and last residue. The order of the fields is clone size, V gene, J gene, D gene, CDR3 protein, CDR3 DNA. The D gene is left open where the match is weak. Clone size, where shown, is once, few, many, or a class for clones that have expanded.

>NA|TRBV20-1|TRBJ2-5|TRBD2
CSAKNLAGPQETQYF
TGCAGTGCTAAAAACCTAGCGGGGCCGCAGGAGACCCAGTACTTC
>NA|TRBV2|TRBJ1-1|NA
CASRGPRLNTEAFF
TGTGCCAGCAGGGGCCCCCGATTAAACACTGAAGCTTTCTTT
>NA|TRBV12-3/TRBV12-4|TRBJ2-1|TRBD2
CASSKWEGNEQFF
TGTGCCAGCAGTAAATGGGAGGGGAATGAGCAGTTCTTC
>NA|TRBV7-2|TRBJ2-1|NA
CASSPRGRDYNEQFF
TGTGCCAGCAGCCCTCGGGGCCGGGACTACAATGAGCAGTTCTTC
>NA|TRBV3-1|TRBJ2-5|TRBD2
CASSFSGGIETQYF
TGTGCCAGCAGCTTCAGCGGGGGGATCGAGACCCAGTACTTC
>NA|TRBV18|TRBJ2-3|TRBD1
CASSSQGASDTQYF
TGTGCCAGCTCCTCACAGGGGGCATCAGATACGCAGTATTTT
>NA|TRBV10-3|TRBJ2-7|NA
CAISYRTGTNRYEQYF
TGTGCCATCAGTTACAGGACCGGGACCAACCGCTACGAGCAGTACTTC
>NA|TRBV2|TRBJ2-5|TRBD1
CASPRDRGGRETQYF
TGTGCCAGCCCCCGAGACAGGGGGGGACGAGAGACCCAGTACTTC
>few|TRBV11-2|TRBJ2-3|TRBD2
CASSLGAGGPDTQYF
TGTGCCAGCAGCTTAGGGGCGGGGGGGCCAGATACGCAGTATTTT
>NA|TRBV5-1|TRBJ1-6|NA
CASSLESYNSPLHF
TGCGCCAGCAGCTTGGAATCTTATAATTCACCCCTCCACTTT
>NA|TRBV12-3/TRBV12-4|TRBJ1-2|TRBD1
CASSSGQGAVYGYTF
TGTGCCAGCAGTTCGGGACAGGGGGCTGTCTATGGCTACACCTTC
>NA|TRBV2|TRBJ2-1|TRBD2
CASSHSGGIYNEQFF
TGTGCCAGCAGCCACAGCGGGGGGATTTACAATGAGCAGTTCTTC
>NA|TRBV7-7|TRBJ2-5|TRBD1
CASSLGTGRETQYF
TGTGCTAGCAGCCTCGGGACAGGGAGAGAGACCCAGTACTTC
>NA|TRBV3-1|TRBJ2-7|TRBD1
CASSLGQGGYSPDYEQYF
TGTGCCAGCAGCCTTGGACAGGGCGGCTATAGTCCCGACTACGAGCAGTACTTC
>NA|TRBV11-2|TRBJ2-7|NA
CASSHRTLAHEQYF
TGTGCCAGCAGCCACCGGACTCTGGCCCACGAGCAGTACTTC
>once|TRBV2|TRBJ1-5|NA
CASSLDSDQPQHF
TGTGCCAGCAGCCTGGACAGCGATCAGCCCCAGCATTTT
>once|TRBV29-1|TRBJ2-1|TRBD2
CSVEKGGLAGVYNEQFF
TGCAGCGTTGAGAAAGGGGGCCTAGCGGGGGTCTACAATGAGCAGTTCTTC
>NA|TRBV20-1|TRBJ2-3|TRBD2
CSARDNPLAGGRDTQYF
TGCAGTGCTAGAGATAACCCCCTAGCGGGGGGCAGAGATACGCAGTATTTT
>NA|TRBV9|TRBJ2-7|NA
CASSDWRGYEQYF
TGTGCCAGCAGCGACTGGAGGGGTTACGAGCAGTACTTC
>NA|TRBV29-1|TRBJ2-2|TRBD2
CSVVPGGTGELFF
TGCAGCGTTGTCCCGGGGGGTACCGGGGAGCTGTTTTTT
>NA|TRBV12-3/TRBV12-4|TRBJ1-6|NA
CASSLPFMGSPLHF
TGTGCCAGCAGTTTGCCGTTTATGGGCTCACCCCTCCACTTT
>NA|TRBV15|TRBJ1-1|NA
CATSRDQDTEAFF
TGTGCCACCAGCAGAGATCAGGACACTGAAGCTTTCTTT
>NA|TRBV9|TRBJ2-1|NA
CASSARPDSYNEQFF
TGTGCCAGCAGCGCCCGTCCAGACAGCTACAATGAGCAGTTCTTC
>NA|TRBV18|TRBJ1-1|TRBD1
CASSPGDRVNTEAFF
TGTGCCAGCTCGCCTGGGGACAGGGTAAACACTGAAGCTTTCTTT
>once|TRBV28|TRBJ1-1|NA
CASSRSGASEAFF
TGTGCCAGCAGCCGGTCTGGGGCATCTGAAGCTTTCTTT
>NA|TRBV4-1|TRBJ2-6|NA
CASSQEEGYSGANVLTF
TGCGCCAGCAGCCAAGAGGAAGGGTACTCTGGGGCCAACGTCCTGACTTTC
>NA|TRBV10-3|TRBJ2-3|TRBD2
CAIRGLADTQYF
TGTGCCATTAGGGGACTAGCTGATACGCAGTATTTT
>NA|TRBV18|TRBJ1-1|TRBD1
CASSRTGEITEAFF
TGTGCCAGCTCACGGACAGGGGAAATCACTGAAGCTTTCTTT
>NA|TRBV30|TRBJ1-6|NA
CAYGRSSYNSPLHF
TGTGCCTATGGACGAAGCTCCTATAATTCACCCCTCCACTTT
>NA|TRBV30|TRBJ1-6|NA
CAWSVVGGLNSPLHF
TGTGCCTGGAGTGTAGTCGGCGGATTAAATTCACCCCTCCACTTT
>NA|TRBV14|TRBJ1-3|NA
CASSQDPGLRSGNTIYF
TGTGCCAGCAGCCAAGACCCGGGACTCCGCTCTGGAAACACCATATATTTT
>NA|TRBV20-1|TRBJ2-7|TRBD1
CSASPATGGTYEQYF
TGCAGTGCTTCTCCGGCCACAGGGGGGACCTACGAGCAGTACTTC
>NA|TRBV19|TRBJ2-7|NA
CASGTVNRLYEQYF
TGTGCCAGCGGAACAGTGAATCGCCTCTACGAGCAGTACTTC
>NA|TRBV7-2|TRBJ2-3|TRBD2
CASSSRLAGNTDTQYF
TGTGCCAGCAGCTCCAGACTAGCGGGGAACACAGATACGCAGTATTTT